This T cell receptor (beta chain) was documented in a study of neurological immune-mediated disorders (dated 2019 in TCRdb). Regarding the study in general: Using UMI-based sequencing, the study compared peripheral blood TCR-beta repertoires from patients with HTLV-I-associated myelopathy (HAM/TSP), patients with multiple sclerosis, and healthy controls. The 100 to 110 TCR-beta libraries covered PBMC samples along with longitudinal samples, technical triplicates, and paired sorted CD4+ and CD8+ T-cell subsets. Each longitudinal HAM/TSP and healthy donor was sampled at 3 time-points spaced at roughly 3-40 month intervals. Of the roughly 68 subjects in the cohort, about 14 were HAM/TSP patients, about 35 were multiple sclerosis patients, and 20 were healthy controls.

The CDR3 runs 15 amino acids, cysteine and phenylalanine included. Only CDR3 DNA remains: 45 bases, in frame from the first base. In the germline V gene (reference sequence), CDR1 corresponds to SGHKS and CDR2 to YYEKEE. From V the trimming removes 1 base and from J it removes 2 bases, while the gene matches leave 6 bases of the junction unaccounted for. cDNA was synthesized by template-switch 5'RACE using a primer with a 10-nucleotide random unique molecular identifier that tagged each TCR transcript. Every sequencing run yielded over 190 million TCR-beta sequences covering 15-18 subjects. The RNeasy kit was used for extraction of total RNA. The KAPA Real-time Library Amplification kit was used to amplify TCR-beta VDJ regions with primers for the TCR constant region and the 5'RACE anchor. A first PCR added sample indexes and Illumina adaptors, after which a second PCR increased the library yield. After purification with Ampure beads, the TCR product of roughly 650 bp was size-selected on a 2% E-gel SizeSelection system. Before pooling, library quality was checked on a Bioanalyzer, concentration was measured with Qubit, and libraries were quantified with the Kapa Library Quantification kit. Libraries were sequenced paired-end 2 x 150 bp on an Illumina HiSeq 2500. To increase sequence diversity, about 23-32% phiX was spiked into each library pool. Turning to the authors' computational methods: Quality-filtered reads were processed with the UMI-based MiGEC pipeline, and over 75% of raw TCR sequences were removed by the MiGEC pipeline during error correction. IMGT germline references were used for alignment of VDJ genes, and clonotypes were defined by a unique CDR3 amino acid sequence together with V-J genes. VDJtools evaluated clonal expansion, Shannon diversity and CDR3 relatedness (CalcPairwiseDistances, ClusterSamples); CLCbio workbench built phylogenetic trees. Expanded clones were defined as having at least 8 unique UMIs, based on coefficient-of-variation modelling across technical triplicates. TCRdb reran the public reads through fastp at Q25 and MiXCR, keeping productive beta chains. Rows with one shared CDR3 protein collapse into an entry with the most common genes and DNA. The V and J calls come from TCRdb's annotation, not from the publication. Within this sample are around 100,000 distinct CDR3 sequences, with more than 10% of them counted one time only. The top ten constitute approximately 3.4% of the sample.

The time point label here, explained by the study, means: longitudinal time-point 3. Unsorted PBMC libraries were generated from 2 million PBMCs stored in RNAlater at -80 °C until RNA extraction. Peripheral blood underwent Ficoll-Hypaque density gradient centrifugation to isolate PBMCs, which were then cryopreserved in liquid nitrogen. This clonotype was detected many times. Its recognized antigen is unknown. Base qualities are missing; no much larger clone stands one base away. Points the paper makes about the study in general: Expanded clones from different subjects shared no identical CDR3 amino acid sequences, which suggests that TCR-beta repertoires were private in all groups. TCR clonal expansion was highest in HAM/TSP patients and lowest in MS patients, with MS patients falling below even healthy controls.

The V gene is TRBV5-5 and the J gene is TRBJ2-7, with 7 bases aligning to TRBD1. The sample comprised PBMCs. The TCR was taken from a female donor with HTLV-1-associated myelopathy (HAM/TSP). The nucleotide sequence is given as TGTGCCAGCAGCTTGTCTGGGGACAGCACCTACGAGCAGTACTTC. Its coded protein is CASSLSGDSTYEQYF.